What follows are 14 T cell receptor beta chains derived from one specimen sequenced in a study of Ad26.COV2.S vaccination and SARS-CoV-2 variants. This sample's treatment: some 20 received Ad26.COV2.S at low or high dose, single or two shots; a few received placebo; per-sample allocation not given. At day 63 after the first vaccine or placebo injection, samples were drawn. Here immunoSEQ multiplex PCR was the method, and the copy in TCRdb shows in-frame clones only, minus some. Of a few hundred thousand clones in the sample, over 80% were seen once. Sequenced material: peripheral blood, taken in a trial of Ad26.COV2.S vaccine versus placebo. These receptors were taken from a person between 18 and 65 years old who received the Ad26.COV2.S COVID-19 vaccine or a placebo.

The rearrangement links TRBV11-3 to TRBJ1-1, with a tentative D call TRBD1 (5 bases). V was pared by 5 bases and J by 2 bases, with 15 bases between. CDR3 length: 15 amino acids. Germline loops: CDR1 SGHNT, CDR2 YENEEA. The CDR3 reads CASSLGTARNTEAFF. As DNA, the CDR3 is TGTGCCAGCAGCCTGGGGACGGCACGTAACACTGAAGCTTTCTTT.

CDR3 loop: CASSLRFDSPLHF. The CDR3 DNA is TGTGCCAGCAGCTTAAGGTTTGATTCACCCCTCCACTTT. The chain combines TRBV7-6 with TRBJ1-6; D not resolved. Trimming shortened V by 2 bases and J by 8 bases, and 7 bases separated the two germline ends. Germline V lookup: CDR1 SGHVS, CDR2 FNYEAQ. CDR3 length: 13 amino acids.

V gene TRBV18 combines with J gene TRBJ1-1, with D unresolved. Germline CDR1 is KGHSH and CDR2 is LQKENI. CDR3 length equals 15 residues. The V gene lost 4 bases and the J gene lost 0 bases, with 12 bases spanning the gap. CDR3 coding DNA: TGTGCCAGCTCACTGGGCTTCCTGATGAACACTGAAGCTTTCTTT. It translates to CASSLGFLMNTEAFF. Together with reference TRBV18 and TRBJ1-1, the CDR3 gives the full variable domain: NAGVMQNPRHLVRRRGQEARLRCSPMKGHSHVYWYRQLPEEGLKFMVYLQKENIIDESGMPKERFSAEFPKEGPSILRIQQVVRGDSAAYFCASSLGFLMNTEAFFGQGTRLTVV.

This clone has only a few counts. J is TRBJ1-4 and V is TRBV30; tentative D call: TRBD1 (5 bases). V was clipped by 7 bases and J by 8 bases, with 26 bases between them. Looked up from germline, CDR1 is GTSNPN and CDR2 is SVGIG (reference sequence). This CDR3 is built from 16 residues. DNA for the CDR3: TGTGCCTTGGACAACAGGCAAGTGTCGCCTGGGGAAAAACTGTTTTTT. It encodes CALDNRQVSPGEKLFF.

This sequence joins TRBV6-2 or TRBV6-3 and TRBJ2-1, with TRBD1 matching over 9 bases. Germline V gene sequence: CDR1 MNHEY, CDR2 SVGEGT. The J segment lost 5 bases and the V segment lost 2 bases, leaving 13 bases of the junction unmatched. The CDR3 sequence is 18 residues long. The CDR3 bases are TGTGCCAGCAGTTACCTTCTTCGGGGACAGGGTAGTGACAATGAGCAGTTCTTC. It specifies CASSYLLRGQGSDNEQFF.

The chain combines TRBV6-5 with TRBJ2-7, with TRBD2 identical over 13 bases. Trimming cost V 2 bases and J 5 bases; bases outside gene matches: 6. In germline, CDR1 is MNHEY, CDR2 SVGAGI. CDR3 length: 16 amino acids. The DNA for the CDR3 is TGTGCCAGCAGTTACCGGACTAGCGGGGGATCTGACGAGCAGTACTTC. Encoded protein: CASSYRTSGGSDEQYF.

The chain has TRBV4-1 and TRBJ1-1; D ambiguous. CDR1 and CDR2 (germline): MGHRA, YSYEKL. The CDR3 is 14 residues long. Trimming cost V 3 bases and J 3 bases, with 11 bases left between them. CDR3 residues: CASSHQSRDTEAFF. Here the CDR3 DNA reads TGCGCCAGCAGCCACCAATCGAGGGACACTGAAGCTTTCTTT.

The chain recombines TRBV19 with TRBJ2-6; D tentatively reads TRBD1 or TRBD2 (5 bases each). Between the trimmed V and J ends, which lost 6 bases and 0 bases, there was a span of 15 bases. CDR1 is LNHDA and CDR2 is SQIVND in the germline V gene (reference sequence). The CDR3 loop spans 17 amino acids. Here the CDR3 DNA reads TGTGCCAGTAGAAAAAATTCAGGGAGCTCTGGGGCCAACGTCCTGACTTTC. It encodes CASRKNSGSSGANVLTF.

CDR3: CASSLRYRGLPEAFF. The CDR3 bases are TGTGCCAGCAGTTTACGTTACAGGGGGCTTCCTGAAGCTTTCTTT. V and J are TRBV28 and TRBJ1-1; 9 positions agree with TRBD1. The CDR3 spans 15 residues. Trimming cost V 2 bases and J 6 bases; bases outside gene matches: 7. Per germline, CDR1 MDHEN and CDR2 SYDVKM.

This rearrangement joins TRBV27 to TRBJ1-4; D ambiguous. From germline, CDR1 is MNHEY and CDR2 SMNVEV (reference sequence). Trimming shortened V by 2 bases and J by 8 bases, and 21 bases separated the two germline ends. The CDR3 is 17 residues long. Here the CDR3 reads CASSLGGFGRQGEKLFF. CDR3 DNA sequence: TGTGCCAGCAGTTTAGGAGGTTTTGGGAGACAAGGAGAAAAACTGTTTTTT.

This chain uses TRBV27 with TRBJ2-1; D might be TRBD1 (6 bases). This CDR3 contains 12 residues. Per germline, CDR1 MNHEY and CDR2 SMNVEV (reference sequence). V lost 8 bases and J lost 5, with 10 bases in between. In DNA form, the CDR3 reads TGTGCCAGCCGGACAGTAAACAATGAGCAGTTCTTC. It yields the protein CASRTVNNEQFF.

The V and J genes are TRBV24-1 and TRBJ2-3; tentative D call: TRBD1 (5 bases). CDR1 is KGHDR, CDR2 SFDVKD, per germline. The CDR3 is made up of 16 amino acids. V dropped 0 bases and J dropped 1 base, with 10 bases sitting between them. The CDR3 DNA sequence: TGTGCCACCAGTGATTTGGTCTTAGGGGGCACAGATACGCAGTATTTT. It encodes CATSDLVLGGTDTQYF.

V gene TRBV28 combines with J gene TRBJ1-1; perhaps TRBD1 as D (5 bases). CDR1 and CDR2 from the germline V gene are MDHEN and SYDVKM. The CDR3 loop spans 14 amino acids. The V end was cut by 2 bases, the J end by 11 bases, with 18 bases between. CDR3 loop: CASSLPPGRAFAFF. The CDR3 bases are TGTGCCAGCAGTTTACCCCCAGGCAGGGCGTTTGCTTTCTTT.

The chain couples TRBV6-6 to TRBJ1-6, with D hard to call. With 6 bases removed from V and 8 bases from J, the gap between germline ends came to 23 bases. The CDR3 length is 17 residues. Germline V gene sequence: CDR1 MNHNY, CDR2 SVGAGI (reference sequence). CDR3 protein: CASSRLNKDRAHSPLHF. CDR3 in DNA: TGTGCCAGCAGCCGACTAAACAAGGATAGGGCCCATTCACCCCTCCACTTT.